One sample yielded the 23 T cell receptor beta chains listed below, sequenced in a study of response to subunit inactivated influenza vaccine. TCRdb called the RT-PCR reads again in MiXCR, with one record for every CDR3 protein. The repertoire includes approximately 290,000 distinct CDR3 sequences, approximately 20% of them detected once, and 10% to 13% sits in the top ten. The specimen was PBMCs from blood, collected about 20 months after vaccination. The receptors stem from a man between 50 and 69 years old who received an inactivated influenza vaccine.

This clonotype was observed a handful of times. The CDR3 sequence is CASSYSENQPQHF. CDR3 nucleotide sequence: TGTGCCAGCAGTTACTCGGAGAATCAGCCCCAGCATTTT. V is TRBV6-5 and J is TRBJ1-5; D is ambiguous. Trimming took 0 bases from V and 4 from J, leaving 4 bases between them. The CDR3 runs 13 residues. Germline V gene lookup returns CDR1 MNHEY and CDR2 SVGAGI.

This clonotype showed up just a few times. This chain uses TRBV30 with TRBJ1-3; D gene unclear. Trimming cost V 0 bases and J 4 bases, with 4 bases left between them. The germline V gene encodes CDR1 GTSNPN and CDR2 SVGIG (reference sequence). This CDR3 is 12 amino acids long. CDR3 protein: CAWSVSGNTIYF. CDR3 nucleotide sequence: TGTGCCTGGAGTGTTTCCGGAAACACCATATATTTT. Full variable domain (rest looked up from reference TRBV30 and TRBJ1-3): SQTIHQWPATLVQPVGSPLSLECTVEGTSNPNLYWYRQAAGRGLQLLFYSVGIGQISSEVPQNLSASRPQDRQFILSSKKLLLSDSGFYLCAWSVSGNTIYFGEGSWLTVV.

This rearrangement joins TRBV4-2 to TRBJ2-7; TRBD1 matches at 7 bases. This CDR3 has 14 residues. The V gene end was trimmed by 4 bases and the J gene end by 4 bases; junction bases not matched to a gene: 7. The germline V gene encodes CDR1 LGHNA and CDR2 YNFKEQ. The CDR3 DNA follows: TGTGCCAGCAGCCGAGTAACAGGGGAATACGAGCAGTACTTC. Its protein is CASSRVTGEYEQYF.

This clonotype was counted many times. The rearrangement uses TRBV20-1 and TRBJ1-1, with TRBD1 matching 10 bases. This CDR3 is 15 amino acids long. CDR1 DFQATT and CDR2 SNEGSKA come from the germline V gene (reference sequence). Unmatched junction bases numbered 8, after V lost 4 bases and J lost 3 bases. The CDR3 nucleotides read TGCAGTGCTACCCCCCTTGACAGGGGGCACACTGAAGCTTTCTTT. Its protein is CSATPLDRGHTEAFF.

This clonotype was counted a few times. The rearrangement joins TRBV11-2 to TRBJ1-2, with TRBD1 matching over 9 bases. The CDR3 is 14 amino acids. The V gene end was trimmed by 5 bases and the J gene end by 6 bases; junction bases not matched to a gene: 7. CDR1 SGHAT and CDR2 FQNNGV come from the germline V gene. CDR3 nucleotides: TGTGCCAGCAGCAGGGACAGGGCAACACATGGCTACACCTTC. Translating it yields CASSRDRATHGYTF.

The chain recombines TRBV6-2 or TRBV6-3 with TRBJ2-7, with D possibly called TRBD1 or TRBD2 (6 bases each). The CDR3 totals 16 residues. Germline assignment: CDR1 MNHEY and CDR2 SVGEGT. Trimming shortened V by 2 bases and J by 4 bases, and 18 bases separated the two germline ends. CDR3 coding DNA: TGTGCCAGCAGTTACGTCGGTGGGGGGCCAATTTACGAGCAGTACTTC. Translation gives CASSYVGGGPIYEQYF.

In DNA form, the CDR3 reads TGCAGTGCTAGACCAATTTCCGGGACAGGGGGTTCCCTACTTGGTCAGCCCCAGCATTTT. It encodes CSARPISGTGGSLLGQPQHF. The chain carries TRBV20-1 and TRBJ1-5, with 11 nucleotides matching TRBD1. The V and J ends lost 2 bases and 6 bases, in that order; junction bases with no gene match: 21. CDR3 length: 20 residues. Germline V gives CDR1 DFQATT, CDR2 SNEGSKA (reference sequence).

The J gene is TRBJ2-7, the V gene TRBV6-1; TRBD1 matches at 9 bases. The trim removed 6 bases at V and 3 bases at J, leaving 9 bases unmatched. This CDR3 is built from 15 residues. CDR1 is MNHNS and CDR2 is SASEGT in the germline V gene. The CDR3 is CASSSGTGIIYEQYF. Written as DNA, the CDR3 is TGTGCCAGCAGCTCCGGGACAGGGATAATCTACGAGCAGTACTTC.

This clonotype was seen a few times. The chain links TRBV7-2 to TRBJ1-2; D gene unclear. The CDR3 contains 14 residues. V lost 0 bases, J lost 4 bases, and 9 bases lay in between. Germline V gives CDR1 SGHTA, CDR2 FQGNSA. The DNA of the CDR3 is TGTGCCAGCAGCTTAGCGGAAGCTATCTATGGCTACACCTTC. Protein sequence: CASSLAEAIYGYTF. The full variable domain, completed using reference TRBV7-2 and TRBJ1-2, is GAGVSQSPSNKVTEKGKDVELRCDPISGHTALYWYRQSLGQGLEFLIYFQGNSAPDKSGLPSDRFSAERTGGSVSTLTIQRTQQEDSAVYLCASSLAEAIYGYTFGSGTRLTVV.

CDR3 sequence: CATTASRDRNQPQHF. The CDR3 coding sequence is TGTGCCACAACAGCGTCCCGGGACAGAAATCAGCCCCAGCATTTT. This chain uses TRBV10-3 with TRBJ1-5, with TRBD1 identical over 7 bases. J gave up 4 bases and V 10 bases, and 13 bases lay outside the gene matches. This CDR3 is 15 amino acids long. Germline CDR1 and CDR2: ENHRY and SYGVKD.

The CDR3 nucleotides are TGCAGTGCTAGATTCGTCTCGGGAGGTGAGCAGTTCTTC. Amino acid sequence: CSARFVSGGEQFF. This sequence joins TRBV20-1 and TRBJ2-1, with TRBD2 matching 7 bases. Trimming at V came to 2 bases and at J to 9 bases, leaving 7 bases not matched to a gene. The germline V gene encodes CDR1 DFQATT and CDR2 SNEGSKA (reference sequence). The CDR3 extends over 13 amino acids.

In this sample, this clonotype turned up a few times. The chain is built from TRBV5-1 and TRBJ2-7; perhaps D is TRBD1 or TRBD2 (5 bases each). The CDR3 contains 15 residues. Looked up from germline, CDR1 is SGHRS and CDR2 is YFSETQ. Trimming stripped 2 bases from V and 3 bases from J, with 15 bases between. The CDR3 DNA follows: TGCGCCAGCAGCTTATCGCCGGGGCAGAACTACGAGCAGTACTTC. Translation gives CASSLSPGQNYEQYF.

This sequence joins TRBV12-3 or TRBV12-4 and TRBJ2-3; TRBD1 matches 9 bases. CDR3 length: 14 amino acids. With V trimmed by 5 bases and J by 3 bases, 3 bases remained unmatched. Here the CDR3 reads CASSTGTGTDTQYF. The CDR3 coding sequence is TGTGCCAGCAGTACCGGGACAGGGACAGATACGCAGTATTTT.

This clonotype was observed many times. The V and J genes are TRBV11-2 and TRBJ1-2, with unresolved D. Germline-derived CDR1 and CDR2 are SGHAT and FQNNGV. The length of the CDR3 is 13 residues. Trimming shortened V by 4 bases and J by 4 bases, and 10 bases separated the two germline ends. The CDR3 region is CASSSGSFYGYTF. As DNA, the CDR3 is TGTGCCAGCAGCTCCGGGTCTTTCTATGGCTACACCTTC.

This sequence joins TRBV27 and TRBJ2-5, with D possibly TRBD1 on 5 matching bases. This CDR3 is built from 13 residues. V lost 1 base to trimming and J lost 4 bases, with 7 bases between them. In germline, CDR1 is MNHEY, CDR2 SMNVEV (reference sequence). The CDR3 DNA follows: TGTGCCAGCAGTTTATTGGGGCGAGAGACCCAGTACTTC. Protein: CASSLLGRETQYF.

The rearrangement links TRBV6-2 or TRBV6-3 to TRBJ2-1; a weak D match, TRBD2 (6 bases). Looked up from germline, CDR1 is MNHEY and CDR2 is SVGEGT. The CDR3 spans 17 residues. V lost 0 bases and J lost 0, with 12 bases in between. The CDR3 reads CASSYSVSGSSYNEQFF. The CDR3 DNA reads as TGTGCCAGCAGTTACTCCGTTTCCGGGAGCTCCTACAATGAGCAGTTCTTC.

This clonotype was counted between two and nine times. In DNA, the CDR3 is TGTGCCAGTAGTATATTGCAGACAGGGTCTCAGCCCCAGCATTTT. It is translated as CASSILQTGSQPQHF. The rearrangement links TRBV19 to TRBJ1-5; 7 bases agree with TRBD1. The ends lost 2 bases at V and 6 bases at J; junction bases unmatched: 7. CDR3 length: 15 amino acids. Germline V gives CDR1 LNHDA, CDR2 SQIVND (reference sequence). Combining the CDR3 with reference TRBV19 and TRBJ1-5 gives the whole variable domain DGGITQSPKYLFRKEGQNVTLSCEQNLNHDAMYWYRQDPGQGLRLIYYSQIVNDFQKGDIAEGYSVSREKKESFPLTVTSAQKNPTAFYLCASSILQTGSQPQHFGDGTRLSIL.

The rearrangement joins TRBV7-8 to TRBJ2-1; D might be TRBD2 (6 bases). Germline CDR1 is SGHVS and CDR2 is FQNEAQ. Deletions cut 0 bases from V and 3 bases from J, with 12 bases between. The CDR3 contains 16 residues. The CDR3, as DNA: TGTGCCAGCAGCTTAGCATTGCGGGAATACTACAATGAGCAGTTCTTC. Its protein product is CASSLALREYYNEQFF. Drawing the rest from reference TRBV7-8 and TRBJ2-1, the complete variable domain is GAGVSQSPRYKVAKRGQDVALRCDPISGHVSLFWYQQALGQGPEFLTYFQNEAQLDKSGLPSDRFFAERPEGSVSTLKIQRTQQEDSAVYLCASSLALREYYNEQFFGPGTRLTVL.

The rearrangement links TRBV11-2 to TRBJ2-6; possible D gene TRBD2, 5 bases. Germline V gene sequence: CDR1 SGHAT, CDR2 FQNNGV. Trimming took off 7 bases at V and 3 bases at J, with 13 bases between the two ends. There are 15 residues in the CDR3. CDR3 region: CASTPPGFGANVLTF. The DNA of the CDR3 is TGTGCCAGCACCCCTCCGGGGTTTGGGGCCAACGTCCTGACTTTC.

This chain links TRBV12-3 or TRBV12-4 with TRBJ2-7; possible D gene TRBD2, 6 bases. The CDR3 sequence is 15 residues long. V was shortened by 1 base and J by 2 bases, with 12 bases between the two germline ends. CDR3 sequence (DNA): TGTGCCAGCAGTTTAGGCGGGGTCGGCCCCTACGAGCAGTACTTC. Protein sequence: CASSLGGVGPYEQYF.

This clonotype was observed many times. The rearrangement uses TRBV5-1 and TRBJ1-1; 11 positions agree with TRBD1. V lost 0 bases to trimming and J lost 2 bases; unmatched junction nucleotides: 3. Germline-derived CDR1 and CDR2 are SGHRS and YFSETQ. The CDR3 spans 16 residues. The CDR3 here is CASSLGGTGGNTEAFF. The CDR3 DNA reads as TGCGCCAGCAGCTTGGGGGGGACAGGGGGTAACACTGAAGCTTTCTTT.

The V call is TRBV2, the J call TRBJ1-1, with unresolved D. Trimming took 9 bases from V and 1 from J, leaving 12 bases between them. CDR1 and CDR2 from the germline V gene are SNHLY and FYNNEI. The CDR3 is made up of 13 amino acids. As DNA, the CDR3 is TGTGCCAGTCAACGATCCCGGAACACTGAAGCTTTCTTT. Protein sequence: CASQRSRNTEAFF.

V is TRBV18 and J is TRBJ1-4; D uncertain. The CDR3 has 16 amino acids. The germline V gene encodes CDR1 KGHSH and CDR2 LQKENI. With 3 bases removed from V and 0 bases from J, the gap between germline ends came to 11 bases. In nucleotides, the CDR3 is TGTGCCAGCTCACCCACCGTCGGTGCAACTAATGAAAAACTGTTTTTT. Translated, it gives CASSPTVGATNEKLFF.